A selection of T cell receptor beta chains follows, all from one sample in a study of vaccination and CD4 T cells after COVID-19. TCRdb called the PCR reads again in MiXCR, with one record for every CDR3 protein. Of around 17,000 distinct CDR3 sequences in the sample, roughly half were seen once. These TCRs' antigens remain unknown. The sequenced sample was CD4+ T cells from blood, cultured in vitro, obtained before SARS-CoV-2 vaccination. The receptors originated from a human donor who had recovered from COVID-19. The conserved cysteine and the conserved F or W are not part of the CDR3 here. The order of the fields is J gene, V gene, CDR3 protein.

TRBJ2-5 | TRBV6-1 | ASSEGTNMGTQY
TRBJ1-2 | TRBV6-2/TRBV6-3 | ASSYFQGKGYGYT
TRBJ2-4 | TRBV27 | ASSLCFGVDRGRVLAKNIQY
TRBJ1-5 | TRBV6-1 | ASRRGQSNNQPQH
TRBJ1-2 | TRBV6-2/TRBV6-3 | ASSSPGGTDYGYT
TRBJ1-1 | TRBV7-2 | ASSSLGTGIGNTEAF
TRBJ2-5 | TRBV6-5 | ASSYGPSGGQETQY
TRBJ2-1 | TRBV19 | ASSMETGLGYNEQF
TRBJ2-7 | TRBV6-2/TRBV6-3 | ASSDGTKQY
TRBJ1-2 | TRBV6-1 | ASSPGIPAGYT
TRBJ2-7 | TRBV6-1 | ASSDSGGGRTYEQY
TRBJ1-6 | TRBV5-6 | ASNLFRGNSPLH
TRBJ1-2 | TRBV19 | ASSIFGGNYGYT
TRBJ1-1 | TRBV7-2 | ASSPTPGQETEAF
TRBJ1-2 | TRBV11-2 | ASSLEQGLPHGYT
TRBJ1-5 | TRBV15 | ATSRDRTGLTGTQH
TRBJ2-3 | TRBV7-2 | ASSLEPAGGPIDTQY
TRBJ1-2 | TRBV27 | ASSERGLYGYT
TRBJ2-3 | TRBV7-3 | ASSSSLQGGDTQY
TRBJ1-6 | TRBV30 | AWSVQGGNSPLH
TRBJ2-7 | TRBV27 | ASRKAGGEIREQY
TRBJ1-1 | TRBV28 | ASSPRVRTFNTEAF
TRBJ2-3 | TRBV19 | ASSAGMGGRVTDTQY
TRBJ1-1 | TRBV7-2 | ASSPAGFTTEAF
TRBJ2-1 | TRBV24-1 | ATSATGNEQF
TRBJ2-7 | TRBV19 | ASSRGLETYEQY
TRBJ2-1 | TRBV20-1 | SAVGLINEQF
TRBJ1-1 | TRBV19 | ASRWTGGMGTEAF
TRBJ2-7 | TRBV5-1 | ASSLSRLAGEAGSYEQY
TRBJ2-7 | TRBV6-2/TRBV6-3 | ASHTGYEQY
TRBJ1-5 | TRBV7-9 | ASSTGDNQPQH
TRBJ1-2 | TRBV12-3/TRBV12-4 | ASSPTGGVSYGYT
TRBJ2-2 | TRBV20-1 | SARGPGTGELF
TRBJ2-7 | TRBV6-2/TRBV6-3 | ASRESTHEQY
TRBJ1-1 | TRBV7-2 | ASSLRGAGGIREAF
TRBJ2-1 | TRBV6-2/TRBV6-3 | ASSLLARGNEQF
TRBJ1-5 | TRBV19 | ASSGNRGGNQPQH
TRBJ2-3 | TRBV6-5 | ASSYRLAGGRSTDTQY
TRBJ1-2 | TRBV6-2/TRBV6-3 | ASSLDRGSGLGYGYT
TRBJ2-4 | TRBV27 | ASRPGFVAKNIQY
TRBJ2-3 | TRBV20-1 | SARAKLAGMADTQY
TRBJ2-5 | TRBV30 | AWSVGAETQY